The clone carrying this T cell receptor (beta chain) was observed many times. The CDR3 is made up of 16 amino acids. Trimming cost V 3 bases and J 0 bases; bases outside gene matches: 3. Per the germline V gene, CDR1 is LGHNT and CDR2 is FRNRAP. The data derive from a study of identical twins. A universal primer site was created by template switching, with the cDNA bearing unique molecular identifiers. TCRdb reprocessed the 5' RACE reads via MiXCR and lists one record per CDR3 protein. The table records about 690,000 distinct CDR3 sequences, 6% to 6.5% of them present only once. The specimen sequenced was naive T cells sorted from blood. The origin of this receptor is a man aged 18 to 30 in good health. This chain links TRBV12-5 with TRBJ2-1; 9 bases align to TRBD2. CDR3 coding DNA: TGTGCTAGTGGTTTCTTGGGACTAGCCTCCTACAATGAGCAGTTCTTC. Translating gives CASGFLGLASYNEQFF.